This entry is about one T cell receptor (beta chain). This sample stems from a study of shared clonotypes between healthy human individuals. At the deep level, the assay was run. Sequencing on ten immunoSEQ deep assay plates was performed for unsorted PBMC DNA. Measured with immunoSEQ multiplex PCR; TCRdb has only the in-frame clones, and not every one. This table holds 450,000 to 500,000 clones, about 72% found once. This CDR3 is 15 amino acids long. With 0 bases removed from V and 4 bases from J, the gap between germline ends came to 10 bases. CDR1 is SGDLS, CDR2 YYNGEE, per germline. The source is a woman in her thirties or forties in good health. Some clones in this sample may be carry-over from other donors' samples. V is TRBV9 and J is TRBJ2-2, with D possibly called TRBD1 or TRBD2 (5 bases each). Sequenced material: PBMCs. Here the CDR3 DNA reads TGTGCCAGCAGCGTAGATCTGGGGGTCACCGGGGAGCTGTTTTTT. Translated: CASSVDLGVTGELFF.